These T cell receptor beta chains were read from a single sample in a study of cytomegalovirus exposure and HLA in healthy donors. Data came from immunoSEQ multiplex PCR; TCRdb stores just in-frame clones and leaves some out. The sample includes 120,000 or so clones, about 80% of them seen just once. Sequenced material: PBMCs. The receptors come from a man younger than 45 in good health and CMV-seropositive. Each CDR3 is given with its conserved first and last residue. A D gene is named only where the DNA matches it firmly. For some rows the clone size is stated as once, few or many, or as a class when expanded; others skip it.

TRBV20-1,TRBJ2-7,NA,NA,TGCAGTGCTAGGCTAGCCTACGAGCAGTACTTC,CSARLAYEQYF
TRBV10-3,TRBJ2-4,TRBD2,NA,TGTGCCATCAGCGACGGGGGACTAGCCAAAAACAGTCAGTACTTC,CAISDGGLAKNSQYF
TRBV10-3,TRBJ2-1,NA,NA,TGTGCCATCACCCATGGGGGGGCCGATGAGCAGTTCTTC,CAITHGGADEQFF
TRBV11-2,TRBJ2-4,TRBD2,NA,TGTGCCAGCAGCTTAGTCGACACCACCCGGGGGGGCATTCAGTACTTC,CASSLVDTTRGGIQYF
TRBV29-1,TRBJ2-1,TRBD1,NA,TGCAGCGTCAACGAATACACAGGGGGACACAATGAGCAGTTCTTC,CSVNEYTGGHNEQFF
TRBV4-2,TRBJ2-7,NA,NA,TGTGCCAGCAGCCAAGATGTCCAGGGGTCCTACGAGCAGTACTTC,CASSQDVQGSYEQYF
TRBV20-1,TRBJ1-1,NA,few,TGCAGCGGGGTGAGAGGAACTGAAGCTTTCTTT,CSGVRGTEAFF
TRBV14,TRBJ2-7,NA,NA,TGTGCCAGCAGTGCCTACAGGGCCTACGAGCAGTACTTC,CASSAYRAYEQYF
TRBV19,TRBJ2-1,NA,NA,TGTGCCAGTAGTATTATTCGTGTGGCGGATTACAATGAGCAGTTCTTC,CASSIIRVADYNEQFF
TRBV21-1,TRBJ2-3,NA,few,TGTGCCAGCAGCAAAACCTCGGGGGGCACTAGCGGGGACCTCAAGGGAACAGATACGCAGTATTTT,CASSKTSGGTSGDLKGTDTQYF
TRBV2,TRBJ2-2,NA,NA,TGTGCCAGCAGTGGGAGGGCCGGGGGTTCCGGGGAGCTGTTTTTT,CASSGRAGGSGELFF
TRBV6-1,TRBJ2-7,TRBD1,NA,TGTGCCAGCAGTGAAGAAGAAGGACAGGACCCATCCTACGAGCAGTACTTC,CASSEEEGQDPSYEQYF
TRBV11-3,TRBJ2-7,TRBD1,few,TGTGCCAGCAGCTTAGTGGGGTGGACAGGGAGCTACGAGCAGTACTTC,CASSLVGWTGSYEQYF
TRBV5-1,TRBJ2-5,TRBD2,NA,TGCGCCAGCAGCCAGGGGGGCGGGGGGGTGCAAGAGACCCAGTACTTC,CASSQGGGGVQETQYF
TRBV7-8,TRBJ1-1,NA,NA,TGTGCCAGCAGCTTATTGCGGGTGGCCAACACTGAAGCTTTCTTT,CASSLLRVANTEAFF
TRBV28,TRBJ2-6,TRBD1,NA,TGTGCCAGCAGGACTCCGGGACAGGGCATCTCTGGGGCCAACGTCCTGACTTTC,CASRTPGQGISGANVLTF
TRBV2,TRBJ1-6,NA,NA,TGTGCCAGCAGTTGGAATGTTGGCAGGCCTGGTTCACCCCTCCACTTT,CASSWNVGRPGSPLHF
TRBV2,TRBJ1-1,TRBD1,NA,TGTGCCAGCACCGGGACAGGAAGTAACACTGAAGCTTTCTTT,CASTGTGSNTEAFF
TRBV5-6,TRBJ2-1,NA,few,TGTGCCAGCAGCTTAGAGGGGGGGGGCTACAATGAGCAGTTCTTC,CASSLEGGGYNEQFF
TRBV6-5,TRBJ2-7,TRBD2,NA,TGTGCCAGCACCGGACTAGCGGGGGGTATGCAGTACTTC,CASTGLAGGMQYF
TRBV7-9,TRBJ1-6,NA,NA,TGTGCCAGCAGCTTAATTACCGGGAATAATTCACCCCTCCACTTT,CASSLITGNNSPLHF
TRBV11-2,TRBJ2-5,NA,few,TGTGCCAGCAGAGCGGAAGAGACCCAGTACTTC,CASRAEETQYF
TRBV18,TRBJ1-4,TRBD1,once,TGTGCCAGCTCATCGGGACAGGGGAGTTCTAATGAAAAACTGTTTTTT,CASSSGQGSSNEKLFF
TRBV6-5,TRBJ2-2,NA,NA,TGTGCCAGCAGCCACACAGGAAGGGGAACCGGGGAGCTGTTTTTT,CASSHTGRGTGELFF
TRBV12-5,TRBJ2-6,NA,NA,TGTGCTAGTGGTTTGGTTATTCTCAGGGGGGCTGGGGCCAACGTCCTGACTTTC,CASGLVILRGAGANVLTF
TRBV6-6,TRBJ1-1,NA,NA,TGTGCCAGCAGGCTAGACACTGAAGCTTTCTTT,CASRLDTEAFF
TRBV28,TRBJ1-5,TRBD1,NA,TGTGCCAGTGATACAGGGGGCGTTCAGCCCCAGCATTTT,CASDTGGVQPQHF
TRBV7-9,TRBJ2-5,NA,NA,TGTGCCAGCAGTCCCCCTGACTTGGGAGCCCAGTACTTC,CASSPPDLGAQYF
TRBV5-4,TRBJ2-5,NA,NA,TGTGCCAGCAGCTTAGGGGTGACAGAGACCCAGTACTTC,CASSLGVTETQYF
TRBV19,TRBJ1-2,NA,NA,TGTGCCAGTAGTATAGACCAAGACAGGCGTTATGGCTACACCTTC,CASSIDQDRRYGYTF
TRBV5-1,TRBJ1-3,NA,NA,TGCGCCAGCTCGGGTAGCTCTGGAAACACCATATATTTT,CASSGSSGNTIYF
TRBV5-4,TRBJ1-1,NA,NA,TGTGCCAGCAGCCCGACGGACACCTTCACCGAAGCTTTCTTT,CASSPTDTFTEAFF
TRBV7-3,TRBJ2-1,TRBD2,NA,TGTGCCAGCAGCACGCGGGTTAGCGGGGGGTACAATGAGCAGTTCTTC,CASSTRVSGGYNEQFF
TRBV2,TRBJ2-7,TRBD1,NA,TGTGCCAGCAGCTCTAATCTGGGACAGGGCCACGAGCAGTACTTC,CASSSNLGQGHEQYF
TRBV27,TRBJ2-7,NA,NA,TGTGCCAGCAGCCAGATCAGGGATTCCTACGAGCAGTACTTC,CASSQIRDSYEQYF
TRBV4-2,TRBJ2-1,TRBD1,NA,TGTGCCAGCAGCCAAGCAGGACAGGGCCCCTACAATGAGCAGTTCTTC,CASSQAGQGPYNEQFF
TRBV13,TRBJ2-1,NA,NA,TGTGCCAGCAGCATCGCCGGGACAAAAGAAAACAATGAGCAGTTCTTC,CASSIAGTKENNEQFF
TRBV18,TRBJ2-7,NA,few,TGTGCCAGCTCACTGACGGGGGGCTTATTCTCCTACGAGCAGTACTTC,CASSLTGGLFSYEQYF
TRBV7-9,TRBJ2-5,NA,NA,TGTGCCAGCAGCAATCGGGGTCTCCAAGAGACCCAGTACTTC,CASSNRGLQETQYF
TRBV2,TRBJ2-1,TRBD2,NA,TGTGCCAGCAGAACCGGGACTAGCGGCTTAGGTGAGCAGTTCTTC,CASRTGTSGLGEQFF
TRBV4-2,TRBJ2-3,NA,NA,TGTGCCAGCAGCCAAGATCGGTCGGGGGGCCCCGGAGATACGCAGTATTTT,CASSQDRSGGPGDTQYF
TRBV29-1,TRBJ2-1,NA,few,TGCAGCGTTGGGAGGGCAAATGAGCAGTTCTTC,CSVGRANEQFF